This T cell receptor (beta chain) was identified in a study of CD4 T cells in relation to SARS-CoV-2 and coronaviruses listed by TCRdb under 2021. A note on the overall study: The ViraFEST assay cultured PBMCs with antigen for 10 days, then sequenced TCR beta CDR3s to find antigen-specific clonal expansions. The Adaptive Biotechnologies TCR-sequencing kit was used to sequence samples from three pre-COVID donors and the naive versus memory experiments, while other data came from Illumina-based sequencing. The full convalescent cohort of approximately 13 patients had a median age of around 40 years, ranging from roughly 20 to 75 years. Using patient-derived lymphoblastoid cell lines, the shared crossreactive spike epitopes were mapped to their HLA restriction. Memory CD4+ T cell crossreactivity between SARS-CoV-2 and common cold coronavirus spike proteins was assessed at the TCR clonotype level in the study. Among the 12 convalescent patients, 8 males and 4 females were included, and two of the subjects were Hispanic. A different TCR-beta assay, based on Illumina, was used to sequence expansion assays from other donors in the study. Broad study findings and their caveats: Memory CD4+ clonotypes crossrecognizing SARS-CoV-2 and at least one common cold coronavirus spike were found in around 71% of donors. Significantly weaker SARS-CoV-2-driven expansion was shown by crossreactive clones than by monoreactive clones, consistent with antigenic imprinting. The study was constrained by small numbers of patients and of tested TCRs. Since the crossreactivity analysis centred on spike protein, crossreactivity against other viral proteins was not assessed. Naive versus memory sequencing indicated the assay detects memory recall responses rather than primary responses primed during culture. Pre-pandemic and post-infection samples were not both contributed by any donor, so tracing of the source of pre-existing responses was limited.

This clone has just one count. What this receptor recognizes is not known. Base qualities are not recorded, but no much larger clone differs from it by a single base. CEF-cultured naive and memory CD4+ T cell DNA received survey-level immunoSEQ TCR-beta sequencing. The authors processed their data as follows. During preprocessing, nonproductive sequences were removed, as were CDR3s that did not start with C, did not end with F or W, or were shorter than 7 amino acids. The MANAFEST web app identified antigen-specific clonotypes based on expansion compared with the reference and other culture wells. A clone counted as positive if significantly expanded in 2 of 3 replicate wells versus the reference culture at FDR below 0.05. Positive clones also required significant expansion versus all other tandem wells and an odds ratio above 5. Cultured and uncultured naive and memory CD4+ repertoires were searched for CDR3s previously identified as spike- and CEF-reactive. Pairwise Levenshtein distance, computed with the stringdist R package after three terminal residues were trimmed from each end, was used as the measure of CDR3 homology. Entries here come from immuneACCESS through TCRdb and include only in-frame sequences with V and J called. Some clones fail to appear in such tables; in the studies checked, an unresolved V gene covers under half of the shortfall, and the cause of the remainder is unknown. From that table come the V and J calls and clone size; the DNA was used to work out D and trimming. The sample has roughly 45,000 clones on record, approximately 80% of them singletons. Jointly, the top ten make up 1.4% of the sample.

Sequences MGHRA (CDR1) and YSYEKL (CDR2) are obtained from the germline V gene. Unmatched junction bases come to 5, with V trimmed by 4 bases and J by 4 bases. The CDR3 covers 17 residues, taking in both the cysteine and the phenylalanine. Only CDR3 DNA is held: 51 bases, read in frame from base 1. Naive and memory CD4+ T cells were separated from cryopreserved PBMCs through CD4 enrichment, which was followed by EasySep naive CD4+ T cell enrichment. For roughly 10 days, 75,000 to 100,000 sorted naive or memory CD4+ T cells were cultured together with CEF peptides and T cell-depleted PBMCs at a 1:1 ratio. Each peptide culture condition was generally run in triplicate replicate wells. PBMCs were isolated from leukapheresis product or whole blood by Ficoll-Paque PLUS gradient centrifugation. PBMCs were either cryopreserved at -140°C or used fresh in the expansion assay. The QIAamp Micro DNA Kit was used to extract genomic DNA from the CD4+ T cells.

The rearrangement combines TRBV4-1 with TRBJ2-6, with 12 bases matching TRBD1. This clonotype was obtained from an adult with COVID-19. The source material was naive CD4+ T cells from PBMCs, cultured in vitro. This sample's cell subset or site label indicates: naive CD4+ T cells isolated by negative enrichment. The nucleotide sequence is TGCGCCAGCAGCCCCCGGGACAGGGGGCGGGGGGCCAACGTCCTGACTTTC. This is translated as CASSPRDRGRGANVLTF.